Below, 23 T cell receptor beta chains from the same sample are listed, as sequenced in a study of beta chain features in type 1 diabetes. Sequencing targeted expressed TCRB transcripts, as all isolated RNA had been reverse transcribed. Libraries were prepared by immunoSEQ multiplex PCR; TCRdb keeps only in-frame clonotypes and omits some of them. The sample has roughly 370,000 clones, around 14% seen once; the top ten hold about 0.04%. The specimen sequenced was naive CD4+ T cells from blood. The receptors stem from a man aged 25 to 40 in good health.

In its sample, this clone was seen many times. J is TRBJ2-1 and V is TRBV10-3; 8 bases agree with TRBD2. With 10 bases clipped from V and 1 base from J, the junction kept 12 bases outside the gene matches. CDR3 length: 16 residues. Germline V CDR1 and CDR2: ENHRY, SYGVKD. CDR3 DNA sequence: TGTGCCACCCGATCACGGGAGGGCCGATCCTACAATGAGCAGTTCTTC. Protein product: CATRSREGRSYNEQFF.

The rearrangement joins TRBV7-2 to TRBJ1-2, with D possibly matching TRBD1 (5 bases). The CDR3 length is 15 residues. The germline CDR1 and CDR2 sequences are SGHTA and FQGNSA. Trimming cost V 3 bases and J 5 bases, with 16 bases left between them. CDR3 protein: CASSFPGTVVYGYTF. CDR3 sequence (DNA): TGTGCCAGCAGCTTTCCCGGGACTGTGGTTTATGGCTACACCTTC.

This clone was seen a few times. The CDR3 DNA sequence: TGTGCCAGCAGCCTCGTGGGAAGCGGCTACACCTTC. Amino acid sequence: CASSLVGSGYTF. The V call is TRBV7-2, the J call TRBJ1-2; D is unclear. Germline V gene data show CDR1 as SGHTA and CDR2 as FQGNSA. Between the trimmed V and J ends, which lost 5 bases and 8 bases, there was a span of 12 bases. This CDR3 has 12 residues.

V is TRBV4-3 and J is TRBJ2-1; TRBD1 matches at 7 bases. V was pared by 1 base and J by 6 bases, with 6 bases of the junction left unmatched. Germline CDR1 is LGHNA and CDR2 is YSLEER. This CDR3 is built from 15 residues. The CDR3 coding sequence is TGCGCCAGCAGCCAAGCGGTCCGGGACAGCAATGAGCAGTTCTTC. Protein product: CASSQAVRDSNEQFF.

This sequence joins TRBV28 and TRBJ2-3; 9 nucleotides agree with TRBD2. The CDR3 contains 17 residues. Trimming at V came to 6 bases and at J to 2 bases, leaving 12 bases not matched to a gene. The germline CDR1 and CDR2 sequences are MDHEN and SYDVKM. CDR3 residues: CASRQTGAGGYTDTQYF. CDR3 sequence (DNA): TGTGCCAGCAGACAAACGGGAGCGGGAGGATACACAGATACGCAGTATTTT.

This chain links TRBV7-9 with TRBJ2-3, with 7 bases fitting TRBD2. The CDR3 is made up of 14 amino acids. J lost 0 bases, V lost 6 bases, and 3 bases had no gene match. Germline values: CDR1 SEHNR, CDR2 FQNEAQ (reference sequence). CDR3 DNA sequence: TGTGCCAGCAGGGGACTATCTAGCACAGATACGCAGTATTTT. Its translation is CASRGLSSTDTQYF.

This clone was counted a few times. This chain uses TRBV30 with TRBJ1-5; possibly TRBD1 for D (5 bases). Trimming stripped 1 base from V and 7 bases from J, with 14 bases between. Germline values: CDR1 GTSNPN, CDR2 SVGIG (reference sequence). The CDR3 contains 14 residues. CDR3 sequence: CAWSGGSGRQPQHF. In DNA form, the CDR3 reads TGTGCCTGGAGTGGGGGCTCGGGTAGGCAGCCCCAGCATTTT.

The rearrangement uses TRBV5-4 and TRBJ2-5; TRBD2 might be the D (6 bases). Between the trimmed V and J ends, which lost 3 bases and 2 bases, there was a span of 14 bases. Germline V lookup: CDR1 SGHNT, CDR2 YYREEE (reference sequence). The CDR3 consists of 15 residues. The CDR3 is CASSSGLTPQETQYF. The CDR3 DNA is TGTGCCAGCAGCTCGGGACTGACACCACAAGAGACCCAGTACTTC.

As DNA, the CDR3 is TGCGCCAGCAGCCAAGATGCGGGAGTGAACACTGAAGCTTTCTTT. It yields the protein CASSQDAGVNTEAFF. The rearrangement links TRBV4-1 to TRBJ1-1; D ambiguous. CDR3 length: 15 amino acids. V dropped 0 bases and J dropped 0 bases, with 8 bases sitting between them. Germline V gene data show CDR1 as MGHRA and CDR2 as YSYEKL.

As regards this clone: In the same sample, other DNA sequences code for this CDR3. The V call is TRBV29-1, the J call TRBJ2-2; D may be TRBD1 (5 bases). The CDR3 runs 14 residues. From germline, CDR1 is SQVTM and CDR2 ANQGSEA. V lost 0 bases, J lost 6 bases, and 11 bases lay in between. The CDR3 is CSVEDRQGPGELFF. The DNA of the CDR3 is TGCAGCGTTGAAGATAGGCAGGGTCCCGGGGAGCTGTTTTTT.

V is TRBV4-3 and J is TRBJ2-3; either TRBD1 or TRBD2 may supply D (5 bases each). From germline, CDR1 is LGHNA and CDR2 YSLEER. The CDR3 length is 13 residues. V was pared by 4 bases and J by 4 bases, with 9 bases between. The CDR3 here is CASSPLGADTQYF. The CDR3 DNA sequence: TGCGCCAGCAGCCCGCTGGGGGCAGATACGCAGTATTTT.

This clone was seen a few times. V and J are TRBV20-1 and TRBJ2-1; TRBD1 is a possible D gene (5 bases). Looked up from germline, CDR1 is DFQATT and CDR2 is SNEGSKA (reference sequence). This CDR3 has 11 amino acids. V shed 1 base and J shed 8 bases, with 6 bases lying between them. The CDR3 DNA reads as TGCAGTGCTAGAGGGGGCCATGAGCAGTTCTTC. Protein: CSARGGHEQFF.

The chain employs TRBV4-2 and TRBJ2-4; a possible D gene is TRBD1 (6 bases). CDR1 and CDR2 (germline): LGHNA, YNFKEQ. The ends were cut back, 1 base at V and 3 bases at J, with 7 bases in the middle. The CDR3 length is 14 residues. DNA for the CDR3: TGTGCCAGCAGCCAAGTACAGGGCAAAAACATTCAGTACTTC. Translating gives CASSQVQGKNIQYF.

This clone showed up just a few times. This chain joins TRBV7-9 and TRBJ2-1; perhaps TRBD2 as D (5 bases). The CDR3 contains 15 residues. Germline V gene lookup returns CDR1 SEHNR and CDR2 FQNEAQ (reference sequence). Trimming removed 1 base from V and 7 bases from J, with 14 bases in between. Here the CDR3 DNA reads TGTGCCAGCAGCTTAGGTTCTAGCTTAGTAAATGAGCAGTTCTTC. Encoded protein: CASSLGSSLVNEQFF.

The chain links TRBV7-2 to TRBJ2-3; D is unresolved. Germline-derived CDR1 and CDR2 are SGHTA and FQGNSA. The CDR3 is 14 residues long. Deletions cut 5 bases from V and 2 bases from J, with 11 bases between. The CDR3 is CASSVVRYTDTQYF. As DNA, the CDR3 is TGTGCCAGCAGCGTAGTCAGATACACAGATACGCAGTATTTT.

This sequence joins TRBV7-9 and TRBJ1-3; the match to TRBD1 covers 7 bases. CDR1 is SEHNR, CDR2 FQNEAQ, per germline (reference sequence). With 3 bases clipped from V and 2 bases from J, the junction kept 10 bases outside the gene matches. This CDR3 is built from 17 residues. The CDR3 region is CASSFLSRQGAGNTIYF. In DNA, the CDR3 is TGTGCCAGCAGCTTTCTGTCGAGACAGGGAGCTGGAAACACCATATATTTT.

This clone appeared a few times. The CDR3 sequence is CASSFMYSYEQYF. The CDR3 coding sequence is TGTGCCAGCAGCTTTATGTACAGCTACGAGCAGTACTTC. The chain has TRBV7-9 and TRBJ2-7, with D unclear. Germline V gene sequence: CDR1 SEHNR, CDR2 FQNEAQ (reference sequence). This CDR3 comprises 13 residues. Trimming removed 3 bases from V and 3 bases from J, with 9 bases in between.

This chain uses TRBV9 with TRBJ2-1; maybe TRBD2 (6 bases). This CDR3 has 15 amino acids. Germline V CDR1 and CDR2: SGDLS, YYNGEE. The V end lost 3 bases, the J end lost 5 bases, and 15 bases lay between the germline ends. The DNA for the CDR3 is TGTGCCAGCAGCGCTCGGGAGAAATTCCACAATGAGCAGTTCTTC. Residues: CASSAREKFHNEQFF.

This clone was seen only a few times. The J gene is TRBJ2-1, the V gene TRBV7-8, with no clear D. The CDR3 loop spans 13 amino acids. With 0 bases removed from V and 7 bases from J, the gap between germline ends came to 7 bases. CDR1 SGHVS and CDR2 FQNEAQ come from the germline V gene. The CDR3 region has the DNA TGTGCCAGCAGCTTAGCTAGGTCAAATGAGCAGTTCTTC. Encoded protein: CASSLARSNEQFF.

The J gene is TRBJ1-2, the V gene TRBV10-3; D possibly corresponds to TRBD1 (6 bases). The length of the CDR3 is 14 residues. CDR1 and CDR2 (germline): ENHRY, SYGVKD. V gave up 7 bases and J gave up 1 base, with 13 bases separating them. The CDR3 here is CAITTTGVNYGYTF. As DNA, the CDR3 is TGTGCCATCACCACGACAGGAGTTAACTATGGCTACACCTTC.

A few counts support this clone. The gene calls are TRBV11-1 and TRBJ2-1; a possible D gene is TRBD2 (6 bases). Germline CDR1 SGHAT, CDR2 FQDESV (reference sequence). This CDR3 contains 13 residues. Trimming shortened V by 1 base and J by 13 bases, and 14 bases separated the two germline ends. CDR3 in amino acids: CASSLGEAGVQFF. CDR3 sequence (DNA): TGTGCCAGCAGCTTAGGGGAGGCCGGCGTACAGTTCTTC.

This chain links TRBV30 with TRBJ1-1; D remains ambiguous. With 3 bases removed from V and 0 bases from J, the gap between germline ends came to 8 bases. Germline CDR1 is GTSNPN and CDR2 is SVGIG (reference sequence). The CDR3 has 13 residues. CDR3 in amino acids: CAWSDLMNTEAFF. Here the CDR3 DNA reads TGTGCCTGGAGCGACCTCATGAACACTGAAGCTTTCTTT.

This clone was picked up a small number of times. The chain combines TRBV4-2 with TRBJ2-2, with D possibly being TRBD1 (6 bases). Germline V CDR1 and CDR2: LGHNA, YNFKEQ. The CDR3 is 15 amino acids. The V end lost 3 bases, the J end lost 7 bases, and 15 bases lay between the germline ends. The CDR3 DNA sequence: TGTGCCAGCAGCCAGAGACCAGGGGTCGGCGGGGAGCTGTTTTTT. Translation: CASSQRPGVGGELFF.